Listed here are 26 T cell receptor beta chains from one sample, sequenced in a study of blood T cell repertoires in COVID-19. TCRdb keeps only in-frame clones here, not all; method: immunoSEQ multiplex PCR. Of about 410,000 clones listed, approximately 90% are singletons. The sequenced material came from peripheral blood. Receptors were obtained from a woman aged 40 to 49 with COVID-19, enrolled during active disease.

The CDR3 is CASSYNGGSYNSPLHF. In DNA, the CDR3 is TGTGCCAGCAGTTACAACGGGGGCTCCTATAATTCACCCCTCCACTTT. The chain uses TRBV6-6 and TRBJ1-6, with D possibly matching TRBD1 (5 bases). CDR1 is MNHNY, CDR2 SVGAGI, per germline (reference sequence). V was trimmed by 2 bases and J by 0 bases, leaving 8 bases between them. CDR3 length: 16 residues.

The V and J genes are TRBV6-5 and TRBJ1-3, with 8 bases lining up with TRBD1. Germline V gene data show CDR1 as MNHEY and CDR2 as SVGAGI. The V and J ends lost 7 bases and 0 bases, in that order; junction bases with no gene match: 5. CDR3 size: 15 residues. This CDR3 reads CASTTGVSSGNTIYF. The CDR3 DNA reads TGTGCCAGCACGACAGGGGTCAGCTCTGGAAACACCATATATTTT.

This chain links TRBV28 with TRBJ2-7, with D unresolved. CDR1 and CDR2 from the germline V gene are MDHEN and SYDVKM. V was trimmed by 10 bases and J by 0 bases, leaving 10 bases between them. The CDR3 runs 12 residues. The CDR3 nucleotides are TGTGCCACCCACGGTTTCTCCTACGAGCAGTACTTC. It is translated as CATHGFSYEQYF.

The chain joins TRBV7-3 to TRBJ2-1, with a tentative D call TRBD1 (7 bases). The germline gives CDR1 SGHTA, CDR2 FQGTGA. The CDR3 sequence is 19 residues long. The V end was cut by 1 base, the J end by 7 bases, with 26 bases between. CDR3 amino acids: CASSLRASGAGGFENEQFF. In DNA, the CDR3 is TGTGCCAGCAGCTTAAGGGCCTCGGGGGCAGGGGGTTTTGAAAATGAGCAGTTCTTC.

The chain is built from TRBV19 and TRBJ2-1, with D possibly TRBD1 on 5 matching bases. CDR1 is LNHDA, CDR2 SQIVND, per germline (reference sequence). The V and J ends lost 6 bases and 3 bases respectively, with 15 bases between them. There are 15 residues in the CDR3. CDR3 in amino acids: CASSKRQTLYNEQFF. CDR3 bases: TGTGCCAGTAGCAAGAGACAGACCCTCTACAATGAGCAGTTCTTC.

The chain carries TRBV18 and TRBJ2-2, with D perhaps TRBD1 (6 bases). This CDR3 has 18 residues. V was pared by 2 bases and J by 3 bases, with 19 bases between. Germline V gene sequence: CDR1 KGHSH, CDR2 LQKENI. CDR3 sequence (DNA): TGTGCCAGCTCACCAATAATAAGTGGGGGCGCGGACACCGGGGAGCTGTTTTTT. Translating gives CASSPIISGGADTGELFF.

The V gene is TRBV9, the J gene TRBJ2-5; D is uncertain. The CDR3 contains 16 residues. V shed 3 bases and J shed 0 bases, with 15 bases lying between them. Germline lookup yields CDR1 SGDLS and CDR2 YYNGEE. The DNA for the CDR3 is TGTGCCAGCAGCGCGTTCCACAGACAAGACCAAGAGACCCAGTACTTC. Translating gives CASSAFHRQDQETQYF.

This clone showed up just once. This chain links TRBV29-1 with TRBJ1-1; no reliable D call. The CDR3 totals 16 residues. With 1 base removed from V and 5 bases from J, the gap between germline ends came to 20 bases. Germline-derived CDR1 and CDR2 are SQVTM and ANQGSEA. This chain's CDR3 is CSVEVFQVFRTTEAFF. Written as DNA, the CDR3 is TGCAGCGTTGAAGTCTTTCAGGTCTTCCGGACTACTGAAGCTTTCTTT.

CDR3 protein: CASSYSTRGGVMYNEQFF. CDR3 bases: TGTGCCAGCAGTTACTCTACTCGAGGGGGAGTCATGTACAATGAGCAGTTCTTC. The chain couples TRBV6-2 or TRBV6-3 to TRBJ2-1; possible D gene TRBD1, 6 bases. The ends were cut back, 0 bases at V and 4 bases at J, with 19 bases in the middle. Germline assignment: CDR1 MNHEY and CDR2 SVGEGT. The CDR3 has 18 residues.

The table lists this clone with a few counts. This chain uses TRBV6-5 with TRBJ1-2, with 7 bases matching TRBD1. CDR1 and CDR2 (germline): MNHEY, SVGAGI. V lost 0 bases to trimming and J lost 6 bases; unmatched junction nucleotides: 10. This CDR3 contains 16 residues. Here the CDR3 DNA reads TGTGCCAGCAGTTACTCGACGGGCAGGGGGGAAGATGGCTACACCTTC. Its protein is CASSYSTGRGEDGYTF.

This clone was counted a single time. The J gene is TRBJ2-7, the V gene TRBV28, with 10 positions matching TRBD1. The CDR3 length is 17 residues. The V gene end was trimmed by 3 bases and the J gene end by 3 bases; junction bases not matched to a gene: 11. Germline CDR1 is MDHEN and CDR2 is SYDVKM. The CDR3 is CASSFAPSGTGDYEQYF. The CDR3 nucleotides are TGTGCCAGCAGTTTTGCTCCTTCCGGGACAGGGGACTACGAGCAGTACTTC.

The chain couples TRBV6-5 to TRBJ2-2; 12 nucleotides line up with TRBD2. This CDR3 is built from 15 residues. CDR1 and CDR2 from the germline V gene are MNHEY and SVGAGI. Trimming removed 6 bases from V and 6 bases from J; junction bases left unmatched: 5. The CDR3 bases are TGTGCCAGCAGGGATCTAGCGGGAGGGCCCGGGGAGCTGTTTTTT. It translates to CASRDLAGGPGELFF.

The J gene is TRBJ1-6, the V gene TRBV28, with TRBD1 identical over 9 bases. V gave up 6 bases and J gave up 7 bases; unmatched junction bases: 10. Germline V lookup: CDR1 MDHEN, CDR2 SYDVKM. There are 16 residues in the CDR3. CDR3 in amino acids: CASSRDRVWENSPLHF. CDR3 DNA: TGTGCCAGCAGCAGGGACAGGGTCTGGGAGAATTCACCCCTCCACTTT.

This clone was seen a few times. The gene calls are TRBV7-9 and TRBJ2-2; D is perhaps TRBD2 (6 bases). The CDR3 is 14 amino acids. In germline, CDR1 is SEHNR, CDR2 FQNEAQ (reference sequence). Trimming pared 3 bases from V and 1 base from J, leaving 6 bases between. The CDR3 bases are TGTGCCAGCAGCTTGGGGGGGAACACCGGGGAGCTGTTTTTT. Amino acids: CASSLGGNTGELFF.

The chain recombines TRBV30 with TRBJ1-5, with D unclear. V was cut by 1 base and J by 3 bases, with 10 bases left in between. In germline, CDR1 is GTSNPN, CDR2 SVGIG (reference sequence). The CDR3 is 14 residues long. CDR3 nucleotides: TGTGCCTGGAGTGCCCAGGATTACAATCAGCCCCAGCATTTT. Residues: CAWSAQDYNQPQHF.

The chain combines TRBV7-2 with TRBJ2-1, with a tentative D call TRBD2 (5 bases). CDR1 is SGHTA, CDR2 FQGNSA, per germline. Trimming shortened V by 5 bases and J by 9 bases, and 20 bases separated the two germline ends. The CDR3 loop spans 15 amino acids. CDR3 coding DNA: TGTGCCAGCAGCCCGGTAGGCGGGTTATACGGTGAGCAGTTCTTC. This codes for CASSPVGGLYGEQFF.

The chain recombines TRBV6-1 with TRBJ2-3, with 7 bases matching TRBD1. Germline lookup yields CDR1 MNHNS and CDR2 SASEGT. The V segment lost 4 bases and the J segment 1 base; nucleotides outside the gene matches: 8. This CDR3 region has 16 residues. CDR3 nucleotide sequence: TGTGCCAGCAGTGCTTACCCAGGGGGTGGCACAGATACGCAGTATTTT. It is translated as CASSAYPGGGTDTQYF.

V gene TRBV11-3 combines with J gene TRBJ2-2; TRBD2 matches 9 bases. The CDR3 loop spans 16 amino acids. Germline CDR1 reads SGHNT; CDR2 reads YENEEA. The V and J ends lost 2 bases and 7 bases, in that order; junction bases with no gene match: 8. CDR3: CASSLSSLAGSGELFF. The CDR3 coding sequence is TGTGCCAGCAGCTTATCCAGCCTAGCGGGAAGCGGGGAGCTGTTTTTT.

CDR3 bases: TGTGCCAGCAGTAACAGGGGGCGCGGGGAAAAACTGTTTTTT. Its protein is CASSNRGRGEKLFF. The genes are TRBV6-5 and TRBJ1-4, with 9 nucleotides matching TRBD1. The length of the CDR3 is 14 residues. Germline CDR1 reads MNHEY; CDR2 reads SVGAGI. Trimming took 5 bases from V and 8 from J; bases not matched to a gene: 6.

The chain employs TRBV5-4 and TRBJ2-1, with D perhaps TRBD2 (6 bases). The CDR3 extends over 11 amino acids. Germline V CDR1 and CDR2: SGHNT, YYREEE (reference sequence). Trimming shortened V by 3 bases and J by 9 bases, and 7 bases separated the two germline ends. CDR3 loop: CASSWGGEQFF. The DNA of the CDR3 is TGTGCCAGCAGCTGGGGAGGTGAGCAGTTCTTC.

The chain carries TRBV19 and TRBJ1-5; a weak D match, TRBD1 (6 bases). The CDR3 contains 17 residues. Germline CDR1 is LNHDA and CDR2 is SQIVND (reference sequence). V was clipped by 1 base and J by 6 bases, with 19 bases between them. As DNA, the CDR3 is TGTGCCAGTAGTATAGGCCCTGGGCAGGGGAAAATTCAGCCCCAGCATTTT. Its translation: CASSIGPGQGKIQPQHF.

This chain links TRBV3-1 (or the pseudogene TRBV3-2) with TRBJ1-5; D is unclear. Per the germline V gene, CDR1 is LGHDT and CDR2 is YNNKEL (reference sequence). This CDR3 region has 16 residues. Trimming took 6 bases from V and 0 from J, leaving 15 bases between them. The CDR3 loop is CASSLKGVGSNQPQHF. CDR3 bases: TGTGCCAGCAGTCTTAAGGGAGTGGGTAGCAATCAGCCCCAGCATTTT.

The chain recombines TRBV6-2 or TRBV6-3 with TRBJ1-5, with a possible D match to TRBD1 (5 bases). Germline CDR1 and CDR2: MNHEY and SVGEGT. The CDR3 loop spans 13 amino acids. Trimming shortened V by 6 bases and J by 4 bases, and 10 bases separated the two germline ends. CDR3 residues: CASSTSGNQPQHF. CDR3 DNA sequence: TGTGCCAGCAGCACCTCAGGGAATCAGCCCCAGCATTTT.

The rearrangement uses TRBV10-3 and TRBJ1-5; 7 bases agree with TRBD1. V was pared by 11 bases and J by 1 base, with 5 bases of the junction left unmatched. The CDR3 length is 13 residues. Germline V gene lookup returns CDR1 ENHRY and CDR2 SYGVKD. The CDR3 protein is CASRGGSNQPQHF. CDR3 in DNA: TGTGCCTCAAGAGGGGGCAGCAATCAGCCCCAGCATTTT.

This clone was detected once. The DNA for the CDR3 is TGTGCCAGTAGTACCCTGACAGGGAATGAGGCTTTCTTT. Translated: CASSTLTGNEAFF. The chain is built from TRBV19 and TRBJ1-1, with 7 bases fitting TRBD1. The CDR3 spans 13 residues. Germline values: CDR1 LNHDA, CDR2 SQIVND (reference sequence). The junction had 10 bases not matched to a gene; V was cut back by 4 bases and J by 11 bases. The full variable domain, rest sourced from reference TRBV19 and TRBJ1-1, is DGGITQSPKYLFRKEGQNVTLSCEQNLNHDAMYWYRQDPGQGLRLIYYSQIVNDFQKGDIAEGYSVSREKKESFPLTVTSAQKNPTAFYLCASSTLTGNEAFFGQGTRLTVV.

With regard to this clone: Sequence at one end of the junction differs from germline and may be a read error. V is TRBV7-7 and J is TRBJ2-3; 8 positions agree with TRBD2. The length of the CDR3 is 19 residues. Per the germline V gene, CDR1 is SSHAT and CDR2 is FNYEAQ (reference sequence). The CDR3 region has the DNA TGTGCTAGCAGCTTAAGGGCGTGGGGCGCGGGGGGTCCTTCAGATACGCAGTATTTT. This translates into CASSLRAWGAGGPSDTQYF.